This T cell receptor (beta chain) was profiled in a study of OX40 agonist ivuxolimab in advanced cancers. Overall study: The patients' treatment was ivuxolimab, an agonistic anti-OX40 (CD134) antibody.

Sampling times: baseline, cycle 4 day 1, cycle 7 day 1. Generated by immunoSEQ multiplex PCR, the TCRdb table keeps only in-frame clones and is missing some. The data show tens of thousands of clones, about 82% seen once. CDR1 is MNHNS and CDR2 is SASEGT in the germline V gene. V was pared by 6 bases and J by 5 bases, with 7 bases of the junction left unmatched. The CDR3 covers 15 residues. This chain links TRBV6-1 with TRBJ1-5, with 10 bases matching TRBD1. Sequenced material: CD4+ or CD8+ T cells sorted from blood, taken in a trial of the OX40 agonist ivuxolimab. This TCR was sampled from an adult with an advanced solid tumor such as melanoma, head and neck, liver or kidney cancer. The CDR3 DNA sequence: TGTGCCAGCAGGACAGGGGGCGCAGGGGATCAGCCCCAGCATTTT. Translation: CASRTGGAGDQPQHF.